These T cell receptor beta chains were read from a single sample in a study of CD8+CD57+ T cells in acquired aplastic anemia. TCRdb ran MiXCR on the reads and lists one entry per CDR3 protein. Of about 35,000 distinct CDR3 sequences in the sample, 76% were seen once. Sequencing was performed on sorted CD4+, CD8+, or CD8+CD57+ T cells (not recorded which) from PBMCs. The receptors stem from a human donor in good health, serving as a control. Both conserved end residues are part of each CDR3. The order of the fields is J gene, D gene, V gene, CDR3 length, CDR3 protein. A D gene is named only where the DNA matches it firmly.

J gene: TRBJ1-2
D gene: TRBD1
V gene: TRBV4-3
CDR3 length: 16
CDR3 protein: CASSQDPKGQGNGYTF

J gene: TRBJ2-7
D gene: TRBD1
V gene: TRBV20-1
CDR3 length: 15
CDR3 protein: CSASKGQGVIEEQYF

J gene: TRBJ2-3
D gene: -
V gene: TRBV5-3
CDR3 length: 12
CDR3 protein: CASSSKGDTQYF

J gene: TRBJ2-7
D gene: TRBD2
V gene: TRBV20-1
CDR3 length: 14
CDR3 protein: CSARDAGGTYEQYF

J gene: TRBJ1-1
D gene: -
V gene: TRBV10-3
CDR3 length: 13
CDR3 protein: CASSLTGNTEAFF

J gene: TRBJ2-1
D gene: -
V gene: TRBV11-2
CDR3 length: 15
CDR3 protein: CASRQGGALYNEQFF

J gene: TRBJ1-2
D gene: -
V gene: TRBV19
CDR3 length: 12
CDR3 protein: CASSAGIYGYTF

J gene: TRBJ1-1
D gene: -
V gene: TRBV20-1
CDR3 length: 13
CDR3 protein: CSAGGIGKTEAFF

J gene: TRBJ1-1
D gene: -
V gene: TRBV25-1
CDR3 length: 15
CDR3 protein: CASSESSRVNTEAFF

J gene: TRBJ1-6
D gene: -
V gene: TRBV9
CDR3 length: 16
CDR3 protein: CASSVTVGDGGSPLHF

J gene: TRBJ2-3
D gene: TRBD2
V gene: TRBV2
CDR3 length: 11
CDR3 protein: CASSGREAQYF

J gene: TRBJ2-1
D gene: -
V gene: TRBV11-2
CDR3 length: 16
CDR3 protein: CASSPRDVTTNDEQFF

J gene: TRBJ2-3
D gene: -
V gene: TRBV9
CDR3 length: 15
CDR3 protein: CASSFRTDITDTQYF

J gene: TRBJ2-1
D gene: -
V gene: TRBV7-8
CDR3 length: 16
CDR3 protein: CASSLVSGSSYNEQFF

J gene: TRBJ1-2
D gene: -
V gene: TRBV20-1
CDR3 length: 12
CDR3 protein: CSARGGGGGYTF

J gene: TRBJ2-3
D gene: -
V gene: TRBV9
CDR3 length: 12
CDR3 protein: CASSTFTDTQYF

J gene: TRBJ2-7
D gene: -
V gene: TRBV29-1
CDR3 length: 13
CDR3 protein: CSVGRKLSYEQYF

J gene: TRBJ2-3
D gene: TRBD2
V gene: TRBV29-1
CDR3 length: 16
CDR3 protein: CSVDDPWEGDTDTQYF

J gene: TRBJ1-2
D gene: TRBD1
V gene: TRBV15
CDR3 length: 14
CDR3 protein: CATRKDRGVYGYTF

J gene: TRBJ2-7
D gene: -
V gene: TRBV10-3
CDR3 length: 14
CDR3 protein: CASRPHLLSYEQYF

J gene: TRBJ1-2
D gene: TRBD1
V gene: TRBV15
CDR3 length: 12
CDR3 protein: CATEDRAYGYTF

J gene: TRBJ1-1
D gene: TRBD1
V gene: TRBV4-1
CDR3 length: 15
CDR3 protein: CASLAWGTGGTEAFF

J gene: TRBJ2-7
D gene: TRBD2
V gene: TRBV30
CDR3 length: 13
CDR3 protein: CAWSSSGGYEQYF

J gene: TRBJ2-5
D gene: TRBD2
V gene: TRBV7-3
CDR3 length: 14
CDR3 protein: CASSPTSRWETQYF

J gene: TRBJ1-1
D gene: -
V gene: TRBV24-1
CDR3 length: 14
CDR3 protein: CATSDPPIDSEAFF

J gene: TRBJ2-7
D gene: TRBD1
V gene: TRBV19
CDR3 length: 15
CDR3 protein: CASSIDGTGDYEQYF

J gene: TRBJ2-7
D gene: TRBD1
V gene: TRBV25-1
CDR3 length: 16
CDR3 protein: CASSVLRQGNRDEQYF

J gene: TRBJ2-7
D gene: -
V gene: TRBV10-2
CDR3 length: 15
CDR3 protein: CASSESGTYSYEQYF

J gene: TRBJ2-7
D gene: TRBD1
V gene: TRBV20-1
CDR3 length: 15
CDR3 protein: CSALTGTGNSYEQYF

J gene: TRBJ2-2
D gene: -
V gene: TRBV11-2
CDR3 length: 16
CDR3 protein: CASSLGSGPRRGELFF

J gene: TRBJ1-2
D gene: TRBD1
V gene: TRBV5-1
CDR3 length: 14
CDR3 protein: CASSSGTGDYGYTF

J gene: TRBJ2-5
D gene: TRBD2
V gene: TRBV20-1
CDR3 length: 16
CDR3 protein: CSARDSLAGGQETQYF

J gene: TRBJ2-2
D gene: -
V gene: TRBV7-9
CDR3 length: 11
CDR3 protein: CASRLTGELFF

J gene: TRBJ2-3
D gene: TRBD2
V gene: TRBV6-4
CDR3 length: 14
CDR3 protein: CASSDLAGADTQYF

J gene: TRBJ2-1
D gene: -
V gene: TRBV7-6
CDR3 length: 14
CDR3 protein: CASSRGGSYNEQFF

J gene: TRBJ2-7
D gene: TRBD2
V gene: TRBV9
CDR3 length: 14
CDR3 protein: CASSLREGPWEQYF

J gene: TRBJ2-5
D gene: -
V gene: TRBV14
CDR3 length: 11
CDR3 protein: CASSQYGTQYF

J gene: TRBJ2-1
D gene: -
V gene: TRBV2
CDR3 length: 14
CDR3 protein: CARSGTGSYNEQFF

J gene: TRBJ1-1
D gene: TRBD1
V gene: TRBV7-2
CDR3 length: 13
CDR3 protein: CASSGQGATEAFF

J gene: TRBJ2-3
D gene: -
V gene: TRBV14
CDR3 length: 16
CDR3 protein: CASSQDVGTIVDTQYF

J gene: TRBJ2-3
D gene: TRBD1
V gene: TRBV20-1
CDR3 length: 15
CDR3 protein: CSASPDREEADTQYF

J gene: TRBJ2-1
D gene: TRBD2
V gene: TRBV29-1
CDR3 length: 15
CDR3 protein: CSVVSGGAAYNEQFF

J gene: TRBJ1-2
D gene: -
V gene: TRBV12-3/TRBV12-4
CDR3 length: 13
CDR3 protein: CASSLPGGYGYTF

J gene: TRBJ1-5
D gene: -
V gene: TRBV6-1
CDR3 length: 14
CDR3 protein: CAGGEVDRGQPQHF

J gene: TRBJ1-6
D gene: -
V gene: TRBV2
CDR3 length: 15
CDR3 protein: CASSDTREVNSPLHF

J gene: TRBJ1-2
D gene: TRBD1
V gene: TRBV29-1
CDR3 length: 13
CDR3 protein: CSVSDRGPGGYTF

J gene: TRBJ2-2
D gene: -
V gene: TRBV20-1
CDR3 length: 14
CDR3 protein: CSARGGANTGELFF

J gene: TRBJ1-6
D gene: TRBD1
V gene: TRBV7-3
CDR3 length: 13
CDR3 protein: CASSLTSGGSLHF

J gene: TRBJ1-2
D gene: -
V gene: TRBV7-2
CDR3 length: 15
CDR3 protein: CASSTHSGADYGYTF

J gene: TRBJ2-7
D gene: -
V gene: TRBV15
CDR3 length: 13
CDR3 protein: CATSRDPGYEQYF

J gene: TRBJ2-1
D gene: -
V gene: TRBV19
CDR3 length: 12
CDR3 protein: CASSDRGNEQFF